This T cell receptor beta chain was recovered during a study of shared clonotypes between healthy human individuals. Trimming removed 6 bases from V and 2 bases from J; junction bases left unmatched: 12. This CDR3 is 16 amino acids long. CDR1 LNHDA and CDR2 SQIVND come from the germline V gene (reference sequence). The table came from immunoSEQ multiplex PCR; TCRdb's copy has only in-frame clones and leaves some out. The table shows roughly 2.4 million clones, with around 95% occurring only once. Material for sequencing was naive CD4+ T cells sorted from blood. Subset in this sample: CD45RA+ positively selected. This receptor was obtained from a man between 18 and 35 years old in good health. The chain is built from TRBV19 and TRBJ1-1; 7 positions agree with TRBD1. The CDR3 DNA reads as TGTGCCAGTAGCCTTTCGAAGGGGACAGACAACACTGAAGCTTTCTTT. Translation gives CASSLSKGTDNTEAFF. Drawing the rest from reference TRBV19 and TRBJ1-1, the complete variable domain is DGGITQSPKYLFRKEGQNVTLSCEQNLNHDAMYWYRQDPGQGLRLIYYSQIVNDFQKGDIAEGYSVSREKKESFPLTVTSAQKNPTAFYLCASSLSKGTDNTEAFFGQGTRLTVV.